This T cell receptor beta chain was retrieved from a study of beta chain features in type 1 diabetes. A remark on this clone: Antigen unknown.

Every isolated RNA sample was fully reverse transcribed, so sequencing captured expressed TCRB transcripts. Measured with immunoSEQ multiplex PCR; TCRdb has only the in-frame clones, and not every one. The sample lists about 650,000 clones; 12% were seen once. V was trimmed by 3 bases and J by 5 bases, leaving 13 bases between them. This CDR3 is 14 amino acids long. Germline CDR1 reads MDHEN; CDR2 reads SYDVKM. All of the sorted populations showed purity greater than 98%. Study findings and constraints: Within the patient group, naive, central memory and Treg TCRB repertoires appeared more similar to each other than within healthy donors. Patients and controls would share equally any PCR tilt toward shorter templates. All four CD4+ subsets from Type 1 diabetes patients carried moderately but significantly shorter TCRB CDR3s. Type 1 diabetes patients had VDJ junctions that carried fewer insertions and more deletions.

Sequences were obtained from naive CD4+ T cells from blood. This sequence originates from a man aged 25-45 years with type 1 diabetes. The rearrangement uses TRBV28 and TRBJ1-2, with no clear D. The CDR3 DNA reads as TGTGCCAGCAGTTTGGCCAACCCGGGGTATGGCTACACCTTC. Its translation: CASSLANPGYGYTF.